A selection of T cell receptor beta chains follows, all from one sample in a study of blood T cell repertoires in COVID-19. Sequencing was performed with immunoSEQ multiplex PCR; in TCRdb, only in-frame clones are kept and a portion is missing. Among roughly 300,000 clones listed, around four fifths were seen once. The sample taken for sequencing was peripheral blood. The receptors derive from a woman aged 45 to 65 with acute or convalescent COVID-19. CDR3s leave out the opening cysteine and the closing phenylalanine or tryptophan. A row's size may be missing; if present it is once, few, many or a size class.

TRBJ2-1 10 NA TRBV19 ASSPSGNEQF
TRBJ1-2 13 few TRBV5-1 ASSSGDTGGAGYT
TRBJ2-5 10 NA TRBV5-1 ASSRSRETQY
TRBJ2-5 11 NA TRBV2 ASSTSDQETQY
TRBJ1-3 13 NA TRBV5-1 ASSLSGSLGNTIY
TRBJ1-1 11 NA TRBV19 ASSPRDYTEAF
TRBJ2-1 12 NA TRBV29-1 SVERLAGINEQF
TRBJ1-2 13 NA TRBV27 ASSLGAGKDYGYT
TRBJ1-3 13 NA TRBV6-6 ASSRSTGKGNTIY
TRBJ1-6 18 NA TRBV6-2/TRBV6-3 ASSRVNVLGQGSSNSPLH
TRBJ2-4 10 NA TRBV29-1 SVLTSEGIQY
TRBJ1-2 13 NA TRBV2 ASSSPGQGSYGYT
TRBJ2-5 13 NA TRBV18 ASSELSGAQETQY
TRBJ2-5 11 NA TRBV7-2 ASSFEGEETQY
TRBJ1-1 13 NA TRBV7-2 ASSLQPWTGDQAF
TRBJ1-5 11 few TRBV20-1 SASTGVGQPQH
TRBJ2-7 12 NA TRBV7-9 ASSYRGISDEQY
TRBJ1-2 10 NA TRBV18 ASSLNRQEYT
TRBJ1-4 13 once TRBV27 ASSLEGAANEKLF
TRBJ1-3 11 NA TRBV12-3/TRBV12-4 ASSLTSGNTIY
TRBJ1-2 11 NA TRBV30 AWSKDSNYGYT
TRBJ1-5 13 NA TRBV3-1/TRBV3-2 ASSPDSTNSRPQH
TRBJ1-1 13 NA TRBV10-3 AISEGGQGYTEAF
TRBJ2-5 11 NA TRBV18 ASSPGQQETQY
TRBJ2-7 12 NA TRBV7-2 ASRRTSGSNEQY
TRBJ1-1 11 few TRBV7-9 ASSLEGGREAF
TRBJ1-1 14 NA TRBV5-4 ASSLRAGGMNTEAF
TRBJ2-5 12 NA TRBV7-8 ASRGLTSGETQY
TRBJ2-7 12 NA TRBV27 ASSAGTGGYEQY
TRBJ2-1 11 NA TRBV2 ASKGLATDEQF
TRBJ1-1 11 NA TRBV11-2 ASSFKAGTKAF
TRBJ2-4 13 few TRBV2 ASSRLAGGRNIQY
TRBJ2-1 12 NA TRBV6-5 ASVKGGADNEQF
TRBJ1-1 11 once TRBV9 ASSVVRGTEAF
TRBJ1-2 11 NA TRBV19 ASKAGTNYGYT
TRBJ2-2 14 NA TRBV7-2 ASSRLPGLPPGELF
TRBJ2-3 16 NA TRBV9 ASSAHRGGRGPVDTQY
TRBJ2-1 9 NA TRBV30 AWSVLRSQF
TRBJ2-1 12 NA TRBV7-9 ASKGGGVYNEQF
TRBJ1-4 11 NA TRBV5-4 ASSTYSGEKLF
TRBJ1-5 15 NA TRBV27 ASSVGVGGARNQPQH
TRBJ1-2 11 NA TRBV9 ASSAGGIDGYT
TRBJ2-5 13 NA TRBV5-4 ASKTSGGAWETQY
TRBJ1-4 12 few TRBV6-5 ASTRTGVNEKLF